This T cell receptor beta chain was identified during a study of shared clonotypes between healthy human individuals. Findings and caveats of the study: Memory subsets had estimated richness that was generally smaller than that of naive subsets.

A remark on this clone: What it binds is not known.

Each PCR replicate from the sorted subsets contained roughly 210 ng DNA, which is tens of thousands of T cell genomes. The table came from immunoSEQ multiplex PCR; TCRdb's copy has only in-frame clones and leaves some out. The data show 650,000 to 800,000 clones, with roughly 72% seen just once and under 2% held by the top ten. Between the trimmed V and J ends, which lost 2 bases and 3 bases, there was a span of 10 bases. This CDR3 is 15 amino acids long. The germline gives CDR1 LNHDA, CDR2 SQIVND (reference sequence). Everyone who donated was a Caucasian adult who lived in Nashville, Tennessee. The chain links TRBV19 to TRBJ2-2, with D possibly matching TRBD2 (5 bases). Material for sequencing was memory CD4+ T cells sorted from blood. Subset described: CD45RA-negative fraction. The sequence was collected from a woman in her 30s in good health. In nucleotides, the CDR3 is TGTGCCAGTAGTATATGGAGGAGCGACACCGGGGAGCTGTTTTTT. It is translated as CASSIWRSDTGELFF.